In its sample, the clone carrying this T cell receptor beta chain was seen a few times. Its specificity is not known. This entry is derived from a study of shared clonotypes between healthy human individuals. The germline gives CDR1 SGHRS, CDR2 YFSETQ. Trimming took 4 bases from V and 7 from J; bases not matched to a gene: 13. The CDR3 is made up of 17 amino acids. The table came from immunoSEQ multiplex PCR; TCRdb's copy has only in-frame clones and leaves some out. Of approximately 940,000 clones listed, more than 75% are singletons. Findings of the study overall: Donor scarcity curtailed the genetic and exposure-history diversity represented herein.

The specimen sequenced was memory CD4+ T cells sorted from blood. Subset specified: CD45RA-negative fraction. The sequence came from a young man in good health. The chain recombines TRBV5-1 with TRBJ2-2; TRBD1 aligns across 10 bases. CDR3 protein: CASSANPTGGAGGELFF. In DNA, the CDR3 is TGCGCCAGCAGCGCAAACCCGACAGGGGGCGCAGGCGGGGAGCTGTTTTTT.